This TCR beta chain emerged from a study of immune evolution from preneoplasia to lung adenocarcinoma. Study-wide points: Clonality was highest in normal lung, lower in later-stage lesions apparently.

Patient tissue came from resections in Japan or China, 2014–2017. Two lung cancer pathologists independently confirmed each histologic diagnosis. TCRdb keeps only in-frame clones here, not all; method: immunoSEQ multiplex PCR. The sample carries about 41,000 clones, 70% to 80% recorded once. This clone was counted a single time. Its antigen remains unknown. The receptor was derived from a person aged 55 to 70 with lung adenocarcinoma. Sequenced input: FFPE invasive lung adenocarcinoma tissue.

The chain's CDR3 is CASSLGGGRSTDTQYF. The CDR3 nucleotides read TGTGCCAGCAGCTTAGGGGGTGGCAGATCCACAGATACGCAGTATTTT. V and J are TRBV11-2 and TRBJ2-3; D remains ambiguous. The CDR3 consists of 16 residues. V dropped 1 base and J dropped 2 bases, with 13 bases sitting between them. Per germline, CDR1 SGHAT and CDR2 FQNNGV.